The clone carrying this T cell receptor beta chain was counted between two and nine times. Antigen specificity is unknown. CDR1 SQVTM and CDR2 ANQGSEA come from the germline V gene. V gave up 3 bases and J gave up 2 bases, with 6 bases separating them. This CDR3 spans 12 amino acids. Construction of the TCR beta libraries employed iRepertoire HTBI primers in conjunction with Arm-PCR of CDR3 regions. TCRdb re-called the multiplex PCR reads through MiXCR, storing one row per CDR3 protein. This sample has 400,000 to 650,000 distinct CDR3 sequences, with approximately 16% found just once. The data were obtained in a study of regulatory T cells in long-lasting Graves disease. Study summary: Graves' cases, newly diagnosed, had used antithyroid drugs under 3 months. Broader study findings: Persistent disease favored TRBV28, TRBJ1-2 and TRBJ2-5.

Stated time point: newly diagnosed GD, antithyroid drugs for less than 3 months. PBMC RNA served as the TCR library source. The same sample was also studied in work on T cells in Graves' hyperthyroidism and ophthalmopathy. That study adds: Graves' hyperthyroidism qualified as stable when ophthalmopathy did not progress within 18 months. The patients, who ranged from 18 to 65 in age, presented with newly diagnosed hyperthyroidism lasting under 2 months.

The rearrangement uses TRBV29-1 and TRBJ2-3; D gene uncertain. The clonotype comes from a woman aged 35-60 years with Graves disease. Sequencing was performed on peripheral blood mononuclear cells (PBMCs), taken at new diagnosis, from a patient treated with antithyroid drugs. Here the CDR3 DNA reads TGCAGCGTTGAGGCAGCCACAGATACGCAGTATTTT. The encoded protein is CSVEAATDTQYF.